The clone carrying this T cell receptor beta chain has only a few counts. These data are taken from a study of patients and donors after allogeneic stem cell transplantation. The CDR3 has 16 residues. V was pared by 7 bases and J by 5 bases, with 7 bases of the junction left unmatched. Germline assignment: CDR1 MNHNS and CDR2 SASEGT. MiXCR, run by TCRdb on the RT-PCR reads, gives a single entry per CDR3 protein. The data show 800,000 to 1,000,000 distinct CDR3 sequences, under 20% seen once. The TCR comes from a human donor who was either an allogeneic HSCT recipient or a stem cell or donor lymphocyte infusion donor (not recorded which). It is not recorded whose cells these are; they may come from a transplant donor. This chain joins TRBV6-1 and TRBJ2-5, with 16 bases lining up with TRBD2. Sample: blood, either unsorted or a sorted T cell fraction (not recorded which). CDR3 in amino acids: CASTQGLAGGEETQYF. The DNA of the CDR3 is TGTGCCAGCACCCAGGGACTAGCGGGAGGGGAGGAGACCCAGTACTTC.